This TCR beta chain was recorded in a study of shared clonotypes between healthy human individuals. CDR3 length: 15 amino acids. Trimming stripped 1 base from V and 6 bases from J, with 16 bases between. CDR1 LNHDA and CDR2 SQIVND come from the germline V gene (reference sequence). Data came from immunoSEQ multiplex PCR; TCRdb stores just in-frame clones and leaves some out. The data hold about 2 million clones, with roughly 94% observed a single time. This clone appeared once. The chain uses TRBV19 and TRBJ2-7, with D perhaps matching TRBD2 (5 bases). The origin of this receptor is a man between 18 and 35 years old in good health. Specimen: naive CD4+ T cells sorted from blood. The subset: CD45RA+ positively selected. The CDR3 region is CASSIGTRVSGEQYF. For the CDR3, the DNA is TGTGCCAGTAGTATAGGAACTAGGGTCTCCGGCGAGCAGTACTTC.